A single sample gave rise to the 21 T cell receptor beta chains below, sequenced in a study of spatial heterogeneity in lung cancer. Broader study findings: The study found that expanded intratumoral alpha and beta TCR counts tracked tumor mutation counts.

From the 5' RACE reads, TCRdb called clonotypes with MiXCR, one entry per CDR3 protein. The sample has 8,000 to 10,000 distinct CDR3 sequences, 6% to 7% seen once; the top ten hold 10%. Their specific antigens are unknown. Noted time point: sample taken at primary tumor resection. The sequences come from lung tumor tissue, collected at surgery. The receptor source for this set is a male donor with early-stage non-small cell lung cancer.

This clonotype was observed many times. The V call is TRBV18, the J call TRBJ1-3; 7 bases match TRBD1. CDR1 is KGHSH and CDR2 is LQKENI in the germline V gene. The CDR3 is 16 amino acids. J gave up 7 bases and V 0 bases, and 9 bases lay outside the gene matches. Here the CDR3 DNA reads TGTGCCAGCTCACCACCGATCCCGACAGGGAAGAACACCATATATTTT. Its protein product is CASSPPIPTGKNTIYF.

This clonotype was found many times. J is TRBJ1-5 and V is TRBV2; no firm D call. The CDR3 totals 17 residues. Per germline, CDR1 SNHLY and CDR2 FYNNEI. The V end was cut by 5 bases, the J end by 0 bases, with 17 bases between. This chain's CDR3 is CASSLPGGSYSNQPQHF. Written as DNA, the CDR3 is TGTGCCAGCAGTCTCCCCGGAGGGTCTTATAGCAATCAGCCCCAGCATTTT.

This clonotype was recorded at least ten times. The chain combines TRBV6-6 with TRBJ1-5; no reliable D call. Germline CDR1 is MNHNY and CDR2 is SVGAGI (reference sequence). This CDR3 spans 12 amino acids. Deletions cut 6 bases from V and 8 bases from J, with 11 bases between. CDR3 coding DNA: TGTGCCAGCAGGTTTGGTGGGGAGCCCCAGCATTTT. It specifies CASRFGGEPQHF.

At least ten counts were recorded for this clonotype. V gene TRBV12-3 or TRBV12-4 combines with J gene TRBJ1-1, with D tentatively TRBD1 (5 bases). Trimming removed 6 bases from V and 2 bases from J, with 16 bases in between. CDR3 length equals 15 residues. The CDR3: CASSPGGAYNTEAFF. The CDR3 region has the DNA TGTGCCAGCAGCCCTGGCGGGGCTTACAACACTGAAGCTTTCTTT.

Ten or more counts support this clonotype. V usage is TRBV7-9 and J usage is TRBJ2-1; D unresolved. Trimming cost V 1 base and J 9 bases, with 13 bases left between them. Germline V gene lookup returns CDR1 SEHNR and CDR2 FQNEAQ (reference sequence). CDR3 size: 14 residues. The CDR3 DNA follows: TGTGCCAGCAGCTTAGACTCCCGAATGGGTGAGCAGTTCTTC. This encodes CASSLDSRMGEQFF.

This clonotype was detected ten times or more. The gene calls are TRBV2 and TRBJ1-6, with no clear D. Between the trimmed V and J ends, which lost 2 bases and 8 bases, there was a span of 4 bases. CDR1 and CDR2 (germline): SNHLY, FYNNEI. CDR3 length: 12 residues. The CDR3 here is CASSETHSPLHF. CDR3 DNA sequence: TGTGCCAGCAGTGAAACTCATTCACCCCTCCACTTT.

This clonotype has more than one count but fewer than ten. V usage is TRBV19 and J usage is TRBJ2-7, with a possible D match to TRBD1 (6 bases). Germline CDR1 reads LNHDA; CDR2 reads SQIVND (reference sequence). V lost 5 bases and J lost 12, with 14 bases in between. This CDR3 is built from 11 residues. CDR3 sequence reads: CASSEQGIRYF. The CDR3 DNA reads as TGTGCCAGTAGTGAACAGGGCATTCGGTACTTC.

This clonotype was seen ten or more times. This chain connects TRBV20-1 to TRBJ2-1, with TRBD2 matching over 7 bases. Germline lookup yields CDR1 DFQATT and CDR2 SNEGSKA (reference sequence). With V trimmed by 6 bases and J by 8 bases, 10 bases remained unmatched. The CDR3 totals 13 residues. CDR3: CSARTRGYHEQFF. CDR3 DNA sequence: TGCAGTGCAAGGACTAGGGGTTATCATGAGCAGTTCTTC.

At least ten counts were recorded for this clonotype. This chain uses TRBV7-9 with TRBJ2-7, with 9 bases that match TRBD1. With 3 bases clipped from V and 6 bases from J, the junction kept 6 bases outside the gene matches. Per germline, CDR1 SEHNR and CDR2 FQNEAQ (reference sequence). The CDR3 has 14 residues. The CDR3 region is CASSFLQGAGEQYF. The CDR3 coding sequence is TGTGCCAGCAGCTTTTTACAGGGGGCAGGCGAGCAGTACTTC.

This clonotype was detected ten times or more. The chain links TRBV12-3 or TRBV12-4 to TRBJ2-1; D is tentatively TRBD1 or TRBD2 (5 bases each). V was shortened by 6 bases and J by 3 bases, with 12 bases between the two germline ends. The CDR3 loop spans 14 amino acids. The CDR3 reads CASRTGTNYNEQFF. CDR3 in DNA: TGTGCCAGCAGGACCGGGACCAACTACAATGAGCAGTTCTTC.

This clonotype came up many times. The chain joins TRBV14 to TRBJ2-5, with 7 bases matching TRBD2. The V segment lost 3 bases and the J segment 5 bases; nucleotides outside the gene matches: 12. This CDR3 is 16 amino acids long. Per germline, CDR1 SGHDN and CDR2 FVKESK. The CDR3 sequence is CASSQIFGTNGETQYF. CDR3 sequence (DNA): TGTGCCAGCAGCCAGATCTTCGGGACTAACGGCGAGACCCAGTACTTC.

This clonotype came up many times. The genes are TRBV10-2 and TRBJ1-1, with unresolved D. The germline gives CDR1 WSHSY, CDR2 SAAADI. The ends were cut back, 4 bases at V and 1 base at J, with 4 bases in the middle. This CDR3 is built from 12 residues. In DNA, the CDR3 is TGCGCCAGCAGTGGGGGGAACACTGAAGCTTTCTTT. Protein: CASSGGNTEAFF.

At least ten counts were recorded for this clonotype. The V call is TRBV4-2, the J call TRBJ2-1; D is perhaps TRBD2 (7 bases). This CDR3 contains 16 residues. Germline V gene lookup returns CDR1 LGHNA and CDR2 YNFKEQ. Between the trimmed V and J ends, which lost 1 base and 1 base, there was a span of 11 bases. CDR3 in DNA: TGTGCCAGCAGCCAAGTCAGCGGGACATCCTACAATGAGCAGTTCTTC. As protein: CASSQVSGTSYNEQFF.

This clonotype is medium-sized by share. This chain uses TRBV27 with TRBJ2-7; TRBD1 might be the D (6 bases). The V end was cut by 4 bases, the J end by 5 bases, with 12 bases between. Germline-derived CDR1 and CDR2 are MNHEY and SMNVEV (reference sequence). The CDR3 is 13 residues long. The CDR3 DNA follows: TGTGCCAGCAGTTGGGGGCAGGGTAACGAGCAGTACGTC. Translating it yields CASSWGQGNEQYV.

In its sample, this clonotype was seen many times. The chain is built from TRBV20-1 and TRBJ2-7, with D possibly called TRBD1 or TRBD2 (5 bases each). Trimming removed 0 bases from V and 0 bases from J, with 15 bases in between. The germline V gene has CDR1 DFQATT and CDR2 SNEGSKA (reference sequence). The CDR3 is made up of 16 amino acids. The CDR3 bases are TGCAGTGCTAGAGATGGGGGACGTGTTGCCTCCTACGAGCAGTACTTC. Translation gives CSARDGGRVASYEQYF.

This clonotype was counted at least ten times. V gene TRBV7-2 combines with J gene TRBJ2-3; D is possibly TRBD2 (5 bases). V was cut by 1 base and J by 9 bases, with 11 bases left in between. Germline V gene sequence: CDR1 SGHTA, CDR2 FQGNSA. The CDR3 covers 13 residues. The CDR3 region has the DNA TGTGCCAGCAGCTTAGGAGGGAGCCCAACGCAGTATTTT. Translating it yields CASSLGGSPTQYF.

At least ten counts were recorded for this clonotype. The genes are TRBV20-1 and TRBJ2-1; D unresolved. This CDR3 spans 11 amino acids. The germline V gene has CDR1 DFQATT and CDR2 SNEGSKA (reference sequence). Trimming took 2 bases from V and 15 from J, leaving 14 bases between them. CDR3 sequence (DNA): TGCAGTGCTAGACTCCCCGACATACTGTTCTTC. Amino acids: CSARLPDILFF.

This clonotype was observed many times. The chain joins TRBV12-3 or TRBV12-4 to TRBJ2-2, with TRBD2 matching 9 bases. The junction had 8 bases not matched to a gene; V was cut back by 6 bases and J by 0 bases. CDR3 size: 17 residues. CDR3 sequence: CASRRGTSIPNTGELFF. The DNA for the CDR3 is TGTGCCAGCAGGCGAGGGACTAGCATACCGAACACCGGGGAGCTGTTTTTT.

Ten or more counts support this clonotype. The chain combines TRBV2 with TRBJ2-6; a weak D match, TRBD1 (5 bases). The CDR3 is 16 residues long. The germline V gene has CDR1 SNHLY and CDR2 FYNNEI. The V and J ends lost 3 bases and 1 base respectively, with 10 bases between them. CDR3 loop: CASSETARSGANVLTF. CDR3 nucleotide sequence: TGTGCCAGCAGTGAGACAGCCCGATCTGGGGCCAACGTCCTGACTTTC.

This clonotype appeared many times. V usage is TRBV2 and J usage is TRBJ1-6; no firm D call. V was clipped by 7 bases and J by 0 bases, with 13 bases between them. Germline V gene lookup returns CDR1 SNHLY and CDR2 FYNNEI. This CDR3 comprises 16 residues. The CDR3 coding sequence is TGTGCCAGCACCATCTCGATGCGCTCCTATAATTCACCCCTCCACTTT. It is translated as CASTISMRSYNSPLHF. The variable domain in full, with the rest retrieved from reference TRBV2 and TRBJ1-6, is EPEVTQTPSHQVTQMGQEVILRCVPISNHLYFYWYRQILGQKVEFLVSFYNNEISEKSEIFDDQFSVERPDGSNFTLKIRSTKLEDSAMYFCASTISMRSYNSPLHFGNGTRLTVT.

By share, this clonotype ranks as medium-sized. The chain is built from TRBV3-1 and TRBJ2-1; 10 positions agree with TRBD2. The V gene's germline CDR1 is LGHDT and CDR2 YNNKEL (reference sequence). The CDR3 has 13 residues. The ends lost 3 bases at V and 10 bases at J; junction bases unmatched: 3. The CDR3 loop reads CASSHYSGGEQFF. Written as DNA, the CDR3 is TGTGCCAGCAGCCATTATAGCGGGGGGGAGCAGTTCTTC.